This TCR beta chain was obtained from a study of spatial heterogeneity in lung cancer. About the study: The donors were approximately 65 patients with non-small cell lung cancer that was early-stage and untreated. At a median of about 22 months after resection, follow-up PBMC samples were sequenced when available. The study observed each unique TCR and UMI combination more than ten times on average in raw reads.

TCRdb recomputed calls from the 5' RACE reads with MiXCR, one row per CDR3 protein. The data contain about 120,000 distinct CDR3 sequences, roughly an eighth of them singletons. The CDR3 length is 14 residues. The ends were cut back, 0 bases at V and 6 bases at J, with 9 bases in the middle. CDR1 LGHNA and CDR2 YNFKEQ come from the germline V gene. As to time point: blood at routine non-recurrence follow-up after resection. Material for sequencing was whole RNA from tumor, nontumor lung or frozen PBMC, left unsorted. The TCR was taken from a male donor with early-stage non-small cell lung cancer. Here the sequenced sample was PBMCs, taken at follow-up. The gene calls are TRBV4-2 and TRBJ2-1; D is unclear. This chain's CDR3 is CASSQDTLGNEQFF. CDR3 DNA: TGTGCCAGCAGCCAAGATACGCTAGGCAATGAGCAGTTCTTC.